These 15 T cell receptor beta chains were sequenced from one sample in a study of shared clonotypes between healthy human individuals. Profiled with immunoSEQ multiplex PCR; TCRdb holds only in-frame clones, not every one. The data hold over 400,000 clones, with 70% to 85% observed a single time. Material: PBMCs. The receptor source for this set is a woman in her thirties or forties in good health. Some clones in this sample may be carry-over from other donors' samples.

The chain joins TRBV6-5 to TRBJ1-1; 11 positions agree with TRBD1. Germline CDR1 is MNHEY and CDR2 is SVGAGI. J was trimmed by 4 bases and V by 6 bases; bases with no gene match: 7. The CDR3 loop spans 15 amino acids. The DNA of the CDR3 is TGTGCCAGCAGGCTGGGACAGGGGGAGACCACTGAAGCTTTCTTT. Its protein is CASRLGQGETTEAFF.

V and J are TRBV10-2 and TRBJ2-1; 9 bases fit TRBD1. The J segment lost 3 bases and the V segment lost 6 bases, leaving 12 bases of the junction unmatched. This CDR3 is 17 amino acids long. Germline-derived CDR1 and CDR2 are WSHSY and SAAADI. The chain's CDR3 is CASSLLLGDRVYNEQFF. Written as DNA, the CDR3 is TGCGCCAGCAGCCTTTTACTAGGGGACAGGGTCTACAATGAGCAGTTCTTC.

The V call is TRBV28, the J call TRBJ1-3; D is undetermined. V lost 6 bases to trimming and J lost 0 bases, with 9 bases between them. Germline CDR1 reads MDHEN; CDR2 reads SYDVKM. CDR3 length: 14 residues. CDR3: CASRGKYSGNTIYF. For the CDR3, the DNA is TGTGCCAGCAGGGGCAAGTACTCTGGAAACACCATATATTTT.

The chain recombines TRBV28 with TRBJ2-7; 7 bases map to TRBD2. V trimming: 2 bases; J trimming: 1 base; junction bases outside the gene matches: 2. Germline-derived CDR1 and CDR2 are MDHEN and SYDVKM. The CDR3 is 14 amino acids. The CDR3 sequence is CASSLGDYSYEQYF. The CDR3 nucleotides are TGTGCCAGCAGTTTAGGGGACTATTCCTACGAGCAGTACTTC.

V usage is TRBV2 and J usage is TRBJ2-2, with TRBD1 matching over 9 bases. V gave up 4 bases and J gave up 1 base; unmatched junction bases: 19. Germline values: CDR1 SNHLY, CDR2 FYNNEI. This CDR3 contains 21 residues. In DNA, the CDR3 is TGTGCCAGCAGTGGGATTGGGCGTCCCGTCCGGACAGGGGAGAACACCGGGGAGCTGTTTTTT. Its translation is CASSGIGRPVRTGENTGELFF.

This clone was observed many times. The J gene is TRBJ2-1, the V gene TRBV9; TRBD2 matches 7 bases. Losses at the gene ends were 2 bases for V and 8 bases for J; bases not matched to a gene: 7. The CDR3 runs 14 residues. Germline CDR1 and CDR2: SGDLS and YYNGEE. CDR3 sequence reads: CASSVETSIDEQFF. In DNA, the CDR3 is TGTGCCAGCAGCGTCGAGACTAGCATCGATGAGCAGTTCTTC.

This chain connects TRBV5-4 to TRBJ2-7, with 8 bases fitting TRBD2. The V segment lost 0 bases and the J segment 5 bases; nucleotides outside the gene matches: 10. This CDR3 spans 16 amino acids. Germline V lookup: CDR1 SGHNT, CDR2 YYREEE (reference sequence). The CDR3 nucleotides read TGTGCCAGCAGCTTGGAACCGGGACTAGGTGGGAACGAGCAGTACTTC. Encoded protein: CASSLEPGLGGNEQYF.

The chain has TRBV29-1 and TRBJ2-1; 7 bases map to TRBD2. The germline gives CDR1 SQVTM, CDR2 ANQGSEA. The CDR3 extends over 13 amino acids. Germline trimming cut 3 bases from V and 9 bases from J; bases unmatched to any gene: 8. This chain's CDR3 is CSVDQSGIREQFF. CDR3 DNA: TGCAGCGTTGATCAAAGCGGGATACGTGAGCAGTTCTTC.

The CDR3 loop is CASSGLHRGQDTEAFF. As DNA, the CDR3 is TGTGCCAGCAGTGGGCTGCACAGGGGTCAGGACACTGAAGCTTTCTTT. The chain is built from TRBV6-1 and TRBJ1-1, with 7 bases identical to TRBD1. The CDR3 totals 16 residues. The germline gives CDR1 MNHNS, CDR2 SASEGT. Losses at the gene ends were 4 bases for V and 3 bases for J; bases not matched to a gene: 11.

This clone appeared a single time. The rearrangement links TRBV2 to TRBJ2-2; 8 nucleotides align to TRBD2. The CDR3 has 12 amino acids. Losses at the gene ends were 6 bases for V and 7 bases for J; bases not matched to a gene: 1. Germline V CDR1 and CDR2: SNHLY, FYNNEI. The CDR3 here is CASRAGGGELFF. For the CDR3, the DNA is TGTGCCAGCAGGGCGGGAGGCGGGGAGCTGTTTTTT.

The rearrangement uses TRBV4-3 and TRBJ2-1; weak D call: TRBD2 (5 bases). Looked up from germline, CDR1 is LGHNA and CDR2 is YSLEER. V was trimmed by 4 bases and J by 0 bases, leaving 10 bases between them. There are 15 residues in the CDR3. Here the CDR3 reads CASSRGLSSYNEQFF. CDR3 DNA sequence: TGCGCCAGCAGCCGCGGACTGAGCTCCTACAATGAGCAGTTCTTC.

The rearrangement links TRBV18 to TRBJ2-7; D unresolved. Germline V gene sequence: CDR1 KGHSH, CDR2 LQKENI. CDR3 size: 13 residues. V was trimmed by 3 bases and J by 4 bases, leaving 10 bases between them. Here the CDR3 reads CASSPPSQYEQYF. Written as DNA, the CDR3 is TGTGCCAGCTCACCGCCCTCCCAATACGAGCAGTACTTC.

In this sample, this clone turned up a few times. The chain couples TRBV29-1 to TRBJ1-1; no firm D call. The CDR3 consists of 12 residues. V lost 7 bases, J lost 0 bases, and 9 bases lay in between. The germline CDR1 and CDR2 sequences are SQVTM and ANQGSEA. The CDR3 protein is CSALRMNTEAFF. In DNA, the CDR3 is TGCAGCGCCCTGAGAATGAACACTGAAGCTTTCTTT.

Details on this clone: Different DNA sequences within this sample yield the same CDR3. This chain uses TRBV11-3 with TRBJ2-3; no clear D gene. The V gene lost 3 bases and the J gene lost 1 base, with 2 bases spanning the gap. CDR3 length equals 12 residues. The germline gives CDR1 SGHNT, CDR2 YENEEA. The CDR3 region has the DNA TGTGCCAGCAGCTTGGGCACAGATACGCAGTATTTT. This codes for CASSLGTDTQYF. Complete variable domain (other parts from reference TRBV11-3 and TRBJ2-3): EAGVVQSPRYKIIEKKQPVAFWCNPISGHNTLYWYLQNLGQGPELLIRYENEEAVDDSQLPKDRFSAERLKGVDSTLKIQPAELGDSAVYLCASSLGTDTQYFGPGTRLTVL.

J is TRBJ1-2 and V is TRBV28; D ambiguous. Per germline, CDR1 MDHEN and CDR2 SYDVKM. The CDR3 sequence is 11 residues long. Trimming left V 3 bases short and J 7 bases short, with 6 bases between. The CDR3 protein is CASSLRAGYTF. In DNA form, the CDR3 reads TGTGCCAGCAGTTTGCGGGCTGGCTACACCTTC.